A selection of T cell receptor beta chains follows, all from one sample in a study of response to subunit inactivated influenza vaccine. TCRdb re-analysed the RT-PCR reads in MiXCR, keeping a single row per CDR3 protein. The sample holds roughly 700,000 distinct CDR3 sequences, approximately 15% seen once. The material was PBMCs from blood, obtained approximately 15 days before vaccination. These receptors came from a man in his fifties who received an inactivated influenza vaccine. Each CDR3 is given without its conserved first and last residue. Fields, in order: V gene, J gene, CDR3 protein.

v_call: TRBV5-1
j_call: TRBJ1-5
cdr3_aa: ASSLTGGNSQPQH

v_call: TRBV6-1
j_call: TRBJ2-7
cdr3_aa: ASSRGGVPSYEQY

v_call: TRBV7-9
j_call: TRBJ2-6
cdr3_aa: ASSIPLGLSGANVLT

v_call: TRBV28
j_call: TRBJ2-7
cdr3_aa: ASSWTSGSWEQY

v_call: TRBV6-5
j_call: TRBJ2-6
cdr3_aa: ASSYERGSGANVLT

v_call: TRBV20-1
j_call: TRBJ2-7
cdr3_aa: SARDAARSRHEQY

v_call: TRBV7-2
j_call: TRBJ2-7
cdr3_aa: ASSLTGDRGTDEQY

v_call: TRBV6-1
j_call: TRBJ1-5
cdr3_aa: ASTPREGQPQH

v_call: TRBV19
j_call: TRBJ1-5
cdr3_aa: ASSMMGGWQPQH

v_call: TRBV3-1
j_call: TRBJ1-4
cdr3_aa: ASSQAATNEKLF

v_call: TRBV12-3/TRBV12-4
j_call: TRBJ2-6
cdr3_aa: ASRRGGRTGANVLT

v_call: TRBV5-1
j_call: TRBJ2-7
cdr3_aa: ASSPGTGAYEQY

v_call: TRBV29-1
j_call: TRBJ2-1
cdr3_aa: SALGGGNNEQF

v_call: TRBV13
j_call: TRBJ1-1
cdr3_aa: ASSPRHTEAF

v_call: TRBV4-1
j_call: TRBJ1-4
cdr3_aa: ASSKRTGVTNEKLF